This passage covers 23 T cell receptor beta chains from one sample sequenced in a study of naive and memory T cell subsets. Two oligonucleotides, mixed equimolar, formed the beta constant-region primer covering TRBC1 and TRBC2. TCRdb reprocessed the UMI-ligation and nested PCR reads with MiXCR, giving one entry per CDR3 protein. The sample has 75,000 to 85,000 distinct CDR3 sequences; 10% to 15% are singletons. The sequenced sample was central memory CD4+ T cells from blood. The receptors shown here come from a human donor in good health.

This clonotype was seen a handful of times. J is TRBJ1-3 and V is TRBV20-1; no firm D call. Trimming stripped 6 bases from V and 0 bases from J, with 9 bases between. Looked up from germline, CDR1 is DFQATT and CDR2 is SNEGSKA (reference sequence). The CDR3 has 13 amino acids. The chain's CDR3 is CSAIAHSGNTIYF. The CDR3 DNA follows: TGCAGTGCCATCGCCCACTCTGGAAACACCATATATTTT.

The V call is TRBV20-1, the J call TRBJ2-5; TRBD2 matches at 16 bases. Germline assignment: CDR1 DFQATT and CDR2 SNEGSKA (reference sequence). This CDR3 region has 18 residues. V trimming: 2 bases; J trimming: 5 bases; junction bases outside the gene matches: 11. CDR3 residues: CSARISGTSGRAGETQYF. CDR3 nucleotides: TGCAGTGCTAGAATCTCTGGGACTAGCGGGAGGGCCGGTGAGACCCAGTACTTC.

This clonotype was observed a few times. The J gene is TRBJ1-3, the V gene TRBV29-1, with 9 bases aligning to TRBD1. The CDR3 spans 13 residues. J gave up 4 bases and V 7 bases, and 5 bases lay outside the gene matches. CDR1 and CDR2 from the germline V gene are SQVTM and ANQGSEA. CDR3 nucleotides: TGCAGCGGTGGACAGGGGAGCGGAAACACCATATATTTT. Encoded protein: CSGGQGSGNTIYF.

The chain combines TRBV6-6 with TRBJ2-7; 12 nucleotides match TRBD2. CDR1 is MNHNY, CDR2 SVGAGI, per germline (reference sequence). The trim removed 8 bases at V and 3 bases at J, leaving 2 bases unmatched. This CDR3 comprises 13 residues. This CDR3 is CASGLAGNYEQYF. In nucleotides, the CDR3 is TGTGCCAGCGGACTAGCGGGAAACTACGAGCAGTACTTC.

This clonotype has ten or more counts. The rearrangement joins TRBV3-1 to TRBJ2-1, with a tentative D call TRBD2 (6 bases). V was cut by 1 base and J by 1 base, with 8 bases left in between. From germline, CDR1 is LGHDT and CDR2 YNNKEL (reference sequence). CDR3 length equals 15 residues. The CDR3 protein is CASSQVGSSYNEQFF. The CDR3 bases are TGTGCCAGCAGCCAAGTCGGGAGTTCCTACAATGAGCAGTTCTTC.

This clonotype was seen a handful of times. This sequence joins TRBV28 and TRBJ2-7; no reliable D call. Germline CDR1 MDHEN, CDR2 SYDVKM. The CDR3 totals 12 residues. Trimming removed 4 bases from V and 6 bases from J, with 10 bases in between. CDR3 in amino acids: CASSSVVGEQYF. For the CDR3, the DNA is TGTGCCAGCAGTTCCGTCGTGGGCGAGCAGTACTTC.

CDR3 in DNA: TGTGCCAGCAGTCAGGGACAGGGGGCGACTTTCTTT. This sequence encodes CASSQGQGATFF. The V gene is TRBV12-3 or TRBV12-4, the J gene TRBJ1-1; 12 bases align to TRBD1. Unmatched junction bases numbered 4, after V lost 5 bases and J lost 12 bases. The CDR3 loop spans 12 amino acids.

Concerning this clonotype: This clone may be a read error of a much larger clone one base away. This chain connects TRBV30 to TRBJ1-2; D ambiguous. V shed 8 bases and J shed 7 bases, with 17 bases lying between them. The germline V gene encodes CDR1 GTSNPN and CDR2 SVGIG (reference sequence). The CDR3 sequence is 12 residues long. The CDR3 DNA is TGTGCCCGGACTAGGTCCAGTTCTGGCTACACCTTC. It translates to CARTRSSSGYTF. Complete variable domain (other parts from reference TRBV30 and TRBJ1-2): SQTIHQWPATLVQPVGSPLSLECTVEGTSNPNLYWYRQAAGRGLQLLFYSVGIGQISSEVPQNLSASRPQDRQFILSSKKLLLSDSGFYLCARTRSSSGYTFGSGTRLTVV.

This CDR3 reads CASSSDSRRDGELFF. The CDR3 nucleotides read TGTGCCAGCAGTTCTGATTCCCGGCGAGACGGGGAGCTGTTTTTT. The rearrangement joins TRBV5-4 to TRBJ2-2; unclear D gene. The CDR3 totals 15 residues. V was clipped by 5 bases and J by 7 bases, with 18 bases between them. Looked up from germline, CDR1 is SGHNT and CDR2 is YYREEE (reference sequence).

The sample holds a few counts of this clonotype. This chain uses TRBV3-1 with TRBJ2-3; 8 nucleotides align to TRBD1. Germline trimming cut 4 bases from V and 2 bases from J; bases unmatched to any gene: 8. The CDR3 extends over 16 amino acids. CDR1 is LGHDT and CDR2 is YNNKEL in the germline V gene (reference sequence). The CDR3 nucleotides read TGTGCCAGCAGCCTTGGACAGGGCAGTTACACAGATACGCAGTATTTT. It specifies CASSLGQGSYTDTQYF.

This clonotype came up a few times. This sequence joins TRBV12-3 or TRBV12-4 and TRBJ1-1; 7 bases match TRBD1. The CDR3 is 15 residues long. The V segment lost 2 bases and the J segment 0 bases; nucleotides outside the gene matches: 3. The CDR3 loop is CASSLSGQLNTEAFF. In DNA, the CDR3 is TGTGCCAGCAGTTTATCGGGACAGCTGAACACTGAAGCTTTCTTT.

In this sample, this clonotype turned up a few times. The rearrangement uses TRBV3-1 and TRBJ2-1; D possibly corresponds to TRBD1 (6 bases). The CDR3 sequence is 15 residues long. The germline CDR1 and CDR2 sequences are LGHDT and YNNKEL (reference sequence). V dropped 5 bases and J dropped 3 bases, with 14 bases sitting between them. CDR3 nucleotides: TGTGCCAGCAGCACGTCGGACAGAAACTACAATGAGCAGTTCTTC. It encodes CASSTSDRNYNEQFF.

The rearrangement links TRBV5-1 to TRBJ2-7; 9 nucleotides line up with TRBD1. With 6 bases clipped from V and 7 bases from J, the junction kept 11 bases outside the gene matches. This CDR3 has 14 amino acids. The germline V gene has CDR1 SGHRS and CDR2 YFSETQ. The CDR3 DNA reads TGCGCCAGCAACCCGACAGGGGGATGGCGGGAGCAGTACTTC. It translates to CASNPTGGWREQYF. The entire variable domain, with the rest obtained from reference TRBV5-1 and TRBJ2-7, is as follows: KAGVTQTPRYLIKTRGQQVTLSCSPISGHRSVSWYQQTPGQGLQFLFEYFSETQRNKGNFPGRFSGRQFSNSRSEMNVSTLELGDSALYLCASNPTGGWREQYFGPGTRLTVT.

The sample holds many counts of this clonotype. This chain links TRBV3-1 with TRBJ2-5; TRBD2 matches 7 bases. The length of the CDR3 is 16 residues. The trim removed 4 bases at V and 5 bases at J, leaving 13 bases unmatched. Germline lookup yields CDR1 LGHDT and CDR2 YNNKEL (reference sequence). As DNA, the CDR3 is TGTGCCAGCAGCCGTGGACTAGGGGCGCTCGGTGAGACCCAGTACTTC. This codes for CASSRGLGALGETQYF.

The V and J genes are TRBV18 and TRBJ2-2; D is unclear. The CDR3 is made up of 15 amino acids. The V gene's germline CDR1 is KGHSH and CDR2 LQKENI. V gave up 0 bases and J gave up 6 bases, with 11 bases separating them. The CDR3 sequence is CASSPPPPPAGELFF. CDR3 sequence (DNA): TGTGCCAGCTCACCACCCCCCCCACCGGCCGGGGAGCTGTTTTTT. Supplemented by reference TRBV18 and TRBJ2-2, the full variable domain reads NAGVMQNPRHLVRRRGQEARLRCSPMKGHSHVYWYRQLPEEGLKFMVYLQKENIIDESGMPKERFSAEFPKEGPSILRIQQVVRGDSAAYFCASSPPPPPAGELFFGEGSRLTVL.

This clonotype has just a few counts. One end of the junction does not line up with germline, which may come from a read error. Here the CDR3 reads CAWSRGGRLYNEQFF. The DNA for the CDR3 is TGTGCCTGGTCCCGGGGCGGGAGGTTGTACAACGAGCAGTTCTTC. The rearrangement joins TRBV30 to TRBJ2-1, with 8 bases aligning to TRBD2. This CDR3 is 15 amino acids long. Germline V gives CDR1 GTSNPN, CDR2 SVGIG (reference sequence).

The chain carries TRBV11-3 and TRBJ2-1; 10 bases match TRBD2. Germline V lookup: CDR1 SGHNT, CDR2 YENEEA. This CDR3 spans 14 amino acids. With V trimmed by 5 bases and J by 7 bases, 5 bases remained unmatched. The CDR3 spells CASSPGTSVNEQFF. The CDR3, as DNA: TGTGCCAGCAGCCCGGGGACTAGCGTAAATGAGCAGTTCTTC. Full variable domain (outside the CDR3, taken from reference TRBV11-3 and TRBJ2-1): EAGVVQSPRYKIIEKKQPVAFWCNPISGHNTLYWYLQNLGQGPELLIRYENEEAVDDSQLPKDRFSAERLKGVDSTLKIQPAELGDSAVYLCASSPGTSVNEQFFGPGTRLTVL.

This clonotype was counted a few times. CDR3 sequence reads: CASSSDRNSPLHF. DNA of the CDR3: TGTGCCAGCAGTTCGGACAGAAACTCACCCCTCCACTTT. This chain connects TRBV28 to TRBJ1-6, with TRBD1 as a possible D gene (6 bases). CDR3 length: 13 amino acids. Germline V gene lookup returns CDR1 MDHEN and CDR2 SYDVKM. V shed 4 bases and J shed 10 bases, with 11 bases lying between them.

The table lists this clonotype with a few counts. The CDR3 reads CASTPSGANVLTF. CDR3 bases: TGTGCCAGCACACCCTCTGGGGCCAACGTCCTGACTTTC. The chain carries TRBV12-3 or TRBV12-4 and TRBJ2-6; D unresolved. Between the trimmed V and J ends, which lost 7 bases and 0 bases, there was a span of 4 bases. The CDR3 has 13 amino acids.

Only a few counts were recorded for this clonotype. The CDR3 protein is CATRGNTYEQYF. The CDR3 nucleotides are TGTGCCACTCGGGGTAACACCTACGAGCAGTACTTC. The chain recombines TRBV24-1 with TRBJ2-7; D may be TRBD2 (5 bases). The CDR3 loop spans 12 amino acids. Germline loops: CDR1 KGHDR, CDR2 SFDVKD. The V gene lost 10 bases and the J gene lost 2 bases, with 11 bases spanning the gap.

This clonotype has more than one count but fewer than ten. The V call is TRBV28, the J call TRBJ2-3; D not resolved. The CDR3 spans 15 residues. In germline, CDR1 is MDHEN, CDR2 SYDVKM. Deletions cut 3 bases from V and 2 bases from J, with 12 bases between. CDR3 coding DNA: TGTGCCAGCAGTTTCGTTTCTTCTCCCACAGATACGCAGTATTTT. Protein sequence: CASSFVSSPTDTQYF.

This clonotype came up many times. The rearrangement joins TRBV5-1 to TRBJ2-3; D possibly corresponds to TRBD1 (6 bases). CDR3 size: 15 residues. V lost 0 bases, J lost 7 bases, and 15 bases lay in between. The V gene's germline CDR1 is SGHRS and CDR2 YFSETQ. The CDR3 reads CASSLAGSGQHTQYF. In DNA, the CDR3 is TGCGCCAGCAGCTTGGCGGGGAGCGGACAGCATACGCAGTATTTT.

The genes are TRBV6-2 or TRBV6-3 and TRBJ2-1, with D tentatively TRBD2 (5 bases). The CDR3 is made up of 16 amino acids. With 5 bases removed from V and 2 bases from J, the gap between germline ends came to 16 bases. In germline, CDR1 is MNHEY, CDR2 SVGEGT. Here the CDR3 DNA reads TGTGCCAGCAGTAAATCAAGCGGACGGACCTACAATGAGCAGTTCTTC. The encoded protein is CASSKSSGRTYNEQFF.